Sequencing of this T cell receptor (beta chain) was carried out in a study of blood T cells in healthy people across ages. A second PCR of 7 to 11 cycles used a sample-barcoded 5' primer and a J-beta primer mix. Each TCR beta cDNA got a 12-nucleotide random molecular identifier. Via MiXCR, TCRdb re-called the 5' RACE reads, giving one row per CDR3 protein. Among about 1.4 million distinct CDR3 sequences listed, roughly 64% were seen once. The V and J ends lost 6 bases and 7 bases, in that order; junction bases with no gene match: 4. There are 14 residues in the CDR3. This sequence was found in a man between 18 and 29 years old in good health. The sample consisted of blood. V and J are TRBV12-3 or TRBV12-4 and TRBJ1-4, with 11 bases fitting TRBD1. Here the CDR3 reads CASRGTGGTEKLFF. CDR3 sequence (DNA): TGTGCCAGCAGAGGGACAGGGGGGACTGAAAAACTGTTTTTT.